This is a list of T cell receptor beta chains from one sample in a study of shared clonotypes between healthy human individuals. TCRdb's table, derived via immunoSEQ multiplex PCR, lists solely in-frame clones and lacks some. The sample includes around 1.1 million clones, roughly 74% of them seen just once. What was sequenced was memory CD4+ T cells from PBMCs. Receptors originate from a man between 18 and 29 years old in good health. Some clones in this sample may be carry-over from other donors' samples. Each CDR3 is given with its conserved first and last residue. Fields, in order: D gene, V gene, J gene, clone size, CDR3 protein, CDR3 DNA. A D gene is named only where the DNA matches it firmly. Clone size is given for some rows only: seen once, a few or many times, or a class if the clone is expanded.

d_call: -
v_call: TRBV5-1
j_call: TRBJ2-7
clone_size: -
cdr3_aa: CASSWGPSVKSYEQYF
cdr3_nt: TGCGCCAGCAGCTGGGGGCCTAGCGTTAAGTCCTACGAGCAGTACTTC

d_call: -
v_call: TRBV5-1
j_call: TRBJ1-5
clone_size: -
cdr3_aa: CASSLGPQQEGGPQHF
cdr3_nt: TGCGCCAGCAGCTTGGGGCCTCAACAGGAGGGGGGGCCCCAGCATTTT

d_call: -
v_call: TRBV5-1
j_call: TRBJ2-3
clone_size: -
cdr3_aa: CASDTWGPDTQYF
cdr3_nt: TGCGCCAGCGATACGTGGGGGCCAGATACGCAGTATTTT

d_call: -
v_call: TRBV13
j_call: TRBJ1-4
clone_size: few
cdr3_aa: CASSHRSDPGVEEKLFF
cdr3_nt: TGTGCCAGCAGCCACAGATCGGACCCAGGAGTAGAGGAAAAACTGTTTTTT

d_call: -
v_call: TRBV6-1
j_call: TRBJ2-7
clone_size: once
cdr3_aa: CASSGHMGAPGEQYF
cdr3_nt: TGTGCCAGCAGTGGGCACATGGGGGCACCGGGGGAGCAGTACTTC

d_call: -
v_call: TRBV19
j_call: TRBJ1-5
clone_size: -
cdr3_aa: CATPGGASSNQPQHF
cdr3_nt: TGTGCCACCCCCGGAGGGGCCAGTAGCAATCAGCCCCAGCATTTT

d_call: -
v_call: TRBV7-3
j_call: TRBJ2-3
clone_size: -
cdr3_aa: CASSGQTRGNTQYF
cdr3_nt: TGTGCCAGCAGCGGACAGACTAGGGGCAATACGCAGTATTTT

d_call: TRBD1
v_call: TRBV27
j_call: TRBJ2-3
clone_size: -
cdr3_aa: CASSLSRGRTDTQYF
cdr3_nt: TGTGCCAGCAGTTTATCGAGGGGGCGGACAGATACGCAGTATTTT

d_call: -
v_call: TRBV19
j_call: TRBJ1-3
clone_size: -
cdr3_aa: CASSESPASGNTIYF
cdr3_nt: TGTGCCAGTAGTGAGTCACCGGCGAGCGGAAACACCATATATTTT

d_call: TRBD1
v_call: TRBV18
j_call: TRBJ1-1
clone_size: few
cdr3_aa: CASSLGQGGNTEAFF
cdr3_nt: TGTGCCAGCTCACTCGGACAGGGGGGTAACACTGAAGCTTTCTTT

d_call: TRBD2
v_call: TRBV4-1
j_call: TRBJ2-1
clone_size: -
cdr3_aa: CASSPGLATVGVAYNEQFF
cdr3_nt: TGCGCCAGCAGCCCGGGACTAGCGACAGTTGGGGTGGCCTACAATGAGCAGTTCTTC

d_call: TRBD2
v_call: TRBV27
j_call: TRBJ2-1
clone_size: once
cdr3_aa: CASSFGSIAGSYNEQFF
cdr3_nt: TGTGCCAGCAGTTTTGGTTCAATAGCGGGCTCCTACAATGAGCAGTTCTTC

d_call: TRBD1
v_call: TRBV29-1
j_call: TRBJ1-2
clone_size: -
cdr3_aa: CSVGVTGGNYGYTF
cdr3_nt: TGCAGCGTTGGGGTGACAGGGGGGAACTATGGCTACACCTTC

d_call: TRBD1
v_call: TRBV7-2
j_call: TRBJ1-1
clone_size: few
cdr3_aa: CASSLRTGREAFF
cdr3_nt: TGTGCCAGCAGCTTACGGACAGGCCGTGAAGCTTTCTTT

d_call: TRBD1
v_call: TRBV5-4
j_call: TRBJ2-3
clone_size: -
cdr3_aa: CASSPGQSSTDTQYF
cdr3_nt: TGTGCCAGCAGCCCGGGACAGTCTAGCACAGATACGCAGTATTTT

d_call: -
v_call: TRBV11-2
j_call: TRBJ1-1
clone_size: few
cdr3_aa: CASSLPPTEAFF
cdr3_nt: TGTGCCAGCAGCTTACCCCCCACTGAAGCTTTCTTT

d_call: -
v_call: TRBV10-3
j_call: TRBJ2-5
clone_size: -
cdr3_aa: CAISPSFGPEQYF
cdr3_nt: TGTGCCATCAGCCCCTCTTTTGGACCAGAGCAGTACTTC

d_call: TRBD1
v_call: TRBV28
j_call: TRBJ1-4
clone_size: -
cdr3_aa: CASSPTGTGAEKLFF
cdr3_nt: TGTGCCAGCAGTCCGACCGGGACAGGGGCTGAAAAACTGTTTTTT

d_call: TRBD1
v_call: TRBV5-4
j_call: TRBJ2-7
clone_size: -
cdr3_aa: CASSGGQGVEQYF
cdr3_nt: TGTGCCAGCAGCGGCGGACAGGGCGTCGAGCAGTACTTC

d_call: TRBD2
v_call: TRBV5-1
j_call: TRBJ2-6
clone_size: -
cdr3_aa: CASSSRLAGGRTGANVLTF
cdr3_nt: TGCGCCAGCAGCTCCCGTCTAGCGGGAGGGCGTACTGGGGCCAACGTCCTGACTTTC

d_call: TRBD2
v_call: TRBV4-2
j_call: TRBJ2-5
clone_size: -
cdr3_aa: CASSQDPGGETQYF
cdr3_nt: TGTGCCAGCAGCCAAGACCCGGGGGGTGAGACCCAGTACTTC

d_call: -
v_call: TRBV5-1
j_call: TRBJ2-1
clone_size: -
cdr3_aa: CASRPDLSTQFF
cdr3_nt: TGCGCCAGCAGACCCGACCTATCCACTCAGTTCTTC

d_call: TRBD2
v_call: TRBV10-3
j_call: TRBJ2-2
clone_size: -
cdr3_aa: CAIRTSGRAGELFF
cdr3_nt: TGTGCCATCAGGACTAGCGGGAGAGCCGGGGAGCTGTTTTTT